This passage covers 10 T cell receptor beta chains from one sample sequenced in a study of blood T cell repertoires in COVID-19. Sequencing used immunoSEQ multiplex PCR; TCRdb keeps in-frame clones, though not all of them. The sample records around 330,000 clones, 90% being singletons. The specimen was PBMCs or T cells enriched from blood (not recorded which). The receptors derive from a man between 60 and 70 years old who had recovered from COVID-19.

The rearrangement uses TRBV6-5 and TRBJ1-6, with TRBD1 matching 9 bases. Trimming took 4 bases from V and 9 from J; bases not matched to a gene: 4. CDR3 size: 14 residues. Germline values: CDR1 MNHEY, CDR2 SVGAGI. In nucleotides, the CDR3 is TGTGCCAGCAGTTCCGGGACAGGGATTTCACCCCTCCACTTT. Encoded protein: CASSSGTGISPLHF.

The rearrangement links TRBV11-3 to TRBJ2-3; 7 nucleotides agree with TRBD2. The CDR3 runs 13 residues. V dropped 8 bases and J dropped 4; count of bases not matched to a gene: 6. Germline lookup yields CDR1 SGHNT and CDR2 YENEEA. For the CDR3, the DNA is TGTGCCAGCCGGGGAGGGGCCGCAGATACGCAGTATTTT. Residues: CASRGGAADTQYF. Full variable domain (rest looked up from reference TRBV11-3 and TRBJ2-3): EAGVVQSPRYKIIEKKQPVAFWCNPISGHNTLYWYLQNLGQGPELLIRYENEEAVDDSQLPKDRFSAERLKGVDSTLKIQPAELGDSAVYLCASRGGAADTQYFGPGTRLTVL.

V is TRBV14 and J is TRBJ2-5; TRBD1 is a possible D gene (8 bases). Trimming left V 6 bases short and J 5 bases short, with 19 bases between. Germline V gene lookup returns CDR1 SGHDN and CDR2 FVKESK. The length of the CDR3 is 15 residues. The CDR3, as DNA: TGTGCCAGCAGTCGGGAGGACAGGGTTGTGGAGACCCAGTACTTC. Translation: CASSREDRVVETQYF.

As DNA, the CDR3 is TGTGCCAGTAGTGACGGGACAGGATACGCCTATATTATCTACACCTTC. Translated: CASSDGTGYAYIIYTF. This chain uses TRBV19 with TRBJ1-2; 8 bases are shared with TRBD1. The CDR3 extends over 16 amino acids. Germline CDR1 reads LNHDA; CDR2 reads SQIVND (reference sequence). Unmatched junction bases numbered 18, after V lost 5 bases and J lost 10 bases. Using reference TRBV19 and TRBJ1-2 for the parts outside the CDR3, the full variable domain is DGGITQSPKYLFRKEGQNVTLSCEQNLNHDAMYWYRQDPGQGLRLIYYSQIVNDFQKGDIAEGYSVSREKKESFPLTVTSAQKNPTAFYLCASSDGTGYAYIIYTFGSGTRLTVV.

The chain employs TRBV5-1 and TRBJ2-5; D might be TRBD2 (6 bases). CDR1 is SGHRS, CDR2 YFSETQ, per germline. The CDR3 is made up of 15 amino acids. The V end was cut by 4 bases, the J end by 7 bases, with 20 bases between. The CDR3 sequence is CASSETGTRGGTQYF. The CDR3 DNA follows: TGCGCCAGCAGCGAGACCGGGACTCGCGGTGGGACCCAGTACTTC. The entire variable domain, with the rest obtained from reference TRBV5-1 and TRBJ2-5, is as follows: KAGVTQTPRYLIKTRGQQVTLSCSPISGHRSVSWYQQTPGQGLQFLFEYFSETQRNKGNFPGRFSGRQFSNSRSEMNVSTLELGDSALYLCASSETGTRGGTQYFGPGTRLLVL.

The chain combines TRBV7-2 with TRBJ1-2; 8 nucleotides align to TRBD1. The V segment lost 1 base and the J segment 8 bases; nucleotides outside the gene matches: 6. There are 14 residues in the CDR3. From germline, CDR1 is SGHTA and CDR2 FQGNSA. CDR3 nucleotides: TGTGCCAGCAGCTTAGACAGGGGGATGGACGGCTACACCTTC. Amino acids: CASSLDRGMDGYTF.

About this clone itself: A much larger clone sits a single nucleotide away, making a read error possible. This sample includes further DNA sequences coding for the same CDR3. The chain is built from TRBV11-2 and TRBJ1-2; maybe TRBD1 (5 bases). CDR3 size: 13 residues. Deletions cut 1 base from V and 2 bases from J, with 5 bases between. The germline CDR1 and CDR2 sequences are SGHAT and FQNNGV. As DNA, the CDR3 is TGTGCCAGCAGCTTAGGACAGAACTATGGCTACACCTTC. Its protein is CASSLGQNYGYTF.

The rearrangement uses TRBV24-1 and TRBJ1-5; the D gene is possibly TRBD1 (6 bases). CDR3 length equals 17 residues. In germline, CDR1 is KGHDR, CDR2 SFDVKD. Trimming left V 7 bases short and J 7 bases short, with 25 bases between. CDR3 sequence reads: CATSRAPVGGAVQPQHF. In DNA form, the CDR3 reads TGTGCCACCAGCCGGGCCCCGGTGGGGGGGGCTGTCCAGCCCCAGCATTTT.

There are a few counts of this clone. The chain links TRBV11-3 to TRBJ2-7, with TRBD2 matching 7 bases. This CDR3 contains 12 residues. The junction had 1 base not matched to a gene; V was cut back by 6 bases and J by 2 bases. CDR1 and CDR2 (germline): SGHNT, YENEEA. CDR3 sequence reads: CASSGGAYEQYF. CDR3 in DNA: TGTGCCAGCAGTGGGGGGGCCTACGAGCAGTACTTC.

The CDR3 loop reads CASSLGQGAQGAAFF. Here the CDR3 DNA reads TGTGCCAGCAGCTTGGGACAGGGGGCCCAGGGGGCCGCTTTCTTT. The chain combines TRBV7-2 with TRBJ1-1, with 12 bases lining up with TRBD1. V was pared by 3 bases and J by 11 bases, with 10 bases of the junction left unmatched. CDR3 length: 15 residues. CDR1 is SGHTA and CDR2 is FQGNSA in the germline V gene.